These 17 T cell receptor beta chains were sequenced from one sample in a study of early T cells in non-severe SARS-CoV-2 infection. TCRdb itself ran the 5' RACE reads through MiXCR, one entry per CDR3 protein. The top ten hold 3.5% of the sample, which has tens of thousands of distinct CDR3 sequences, approximately 5.6% seen once. Sequences were obtained from whole blood. Receptors originate from an adult who was a healthcare worker with PCR-confirmed SARS-CoV-2 infection or an uninfected control (not recorded which).

A few counts support this clonotype. CDR3 in amino acids: CASSTGSRYSPLHF. CDR3 coding DNA: TGTGCCAGCAGTACAGGGTCCCGTTATTCACCCCTCCACTTT. This sequence joins TRBV2 and TRBJ1-6; a weak D match, TRBD1 (6 bases). Trimming shortened V by 5 bases and J by 8 bases, and 13 bases separated the two germline ends. This CDR3 is built from 14 residues. CDR1 SNHLY and CDR2 FYNNEI come from the germline V gene.

This clonotype appeared many times. The chain is built from TRBV5-1 and TRBJ2-1, with 12 nucleotides matching TRBD2. The V segment lost 0 bases and the J segment 2 bases; nucleotides outside the gene matches: 6. Germline-derived CDR1 and CDR2 are SGHRS and YFSETQ. The CDR3 is made up of 18 amino acids. In DNA, the CDR3 is TGCGCCAGCAGCTTGGGTCTAGCGGGAGGGAAGACCTACAATGAGCAGTTCTTC. It encodes CASSLGLAGGKTYNEQFF.

This clonotype was counted at least ten times. The chain employs TRBV9 and TRBJ2-7, with a weak D call TRBD1 (6 bases). The germline V and J ends were trimmed by 4 bases and 0 bases, with 14 bases remaining between them. The CDR3 length is 15 residues. Germline V lookup: CDR1 SGDLS, CDR2 YYNGEE. As DNA, the CDR3 is TGTGCCAGCAGCCGGGGTCGGACAGCCTCCTACGAGCAGTACTTC. Protein sequence: CASSRGRTASYEQYF.

There are many counts of this clonotype. Mismatch with germline at one junction end may stem from a read error. The chain uses TRBV7-9 and TRBJ2-7, with 8 bases that match TRBD2. The CDR3 sequence is 12 residues long. Germline loops: CDR1 SEHNR, CDR2 FQNEAQ (reference sequence). This CDR3 reads CASSLDVAGSFF. The CDR3 DNA reads as TGTGCCAGCAGCTTAGATGTAGCGGGAAGTTTTTTC. Full variable domain (rest looked up from reference TRBV7-9 and TRBJ2-7): DTGVSQNPRHKITKRGQNVTFRCDPISEHNRLYWYRQTLGQGPEFLTYFQNEAQLEKSRLLSDRFSAERPKGSFSTLEIQRTEQGDSAMYLCASSLDVAGSFFGPGTRLTVT.

Only a few counts were recorded for this clonotype. The chain employs TRBV4-1 and TRBJ1-2; D is possibly TRBD1 (5 bases). There are 15 residues in the CDR3. Looked up from germline, CDR1 is MGHRA and CDR2 is YSYEKL. V was clipped by 4 bases and J by 6 bases, with 18 bases between them. CDR3 coding DNA: TGCGCCAGCAGCCTGGCCCCTACCGGGACGGATGGCTACACCTTC. Translated, it gives CASSLAPTGTDGYTF.

A word on this clonotype: A much larger clonotype is one base distant, so this may be a read error. The genes are TRBV6-2 or TRBV6-3 and TRBJ2-6; D might be TRBD1 (5 bases). There are 16 residues in the CDR3. The germline V gene encodes CDR1 MNHEY and CDR2 SVGEGT. In DNA, the CDR3 is TGTGCCAGCAGGAACCCGCAGGGTCCTGGGGCCAGCGTCCTGACTTTC. It encodes CASRNPQGPGASVLTF.

V is TRBV12-3 or TRBV12-4 and J is TRBJ2-7, with a tentative D call TRBD1 (5 bases). CDR3 length: 14 amino acids. V lost 5 bases and J 2 bases, leaving 13 bases between the germline ends. CDR3 region: CASSPGQQAYEQYF. The CDR3 coding sequence is TGTGCCAGCAGTCCCGGACAACAAGCCTACGAGCAGTACTTC.

The rearrangement joins TRBV7-9 to TRBJ2-7, with a possible D match to TRBD2 (6 bases). Per germline, CDR1 SEHNR and CDR2 FQNEAQ (reference sequence). V lost 3 bases and J lost 3, with 18 bases in between. CDR3 length equals 16 residues. CDR3 amino acids: CASSFRGLSTFYEQYF. The CDR3 coding sequence is TGTGCCAGCAGCTTTCGGGGACTGTCTACCTTCTACGAGCAGTACTTC.

This clonotype was recorded a few times. This rearrangement joins TRBV7-2 to TRBJ2-5, with D perhaps TRBD2 (6 bases). Trimming removed 5 bases at V and 5 bases at J, with 15 bases between. Germline CDR1 reads SGHTA; CDR2 reads FQGNSA. The CDR3 totals 14 residues. In DNA, the CDR3 is TGTGCCAGCAGCATCCGGACTACCGGGGAGACCCAGTACTTC. Protein product: CASSIRTTGETQYF.

This chain connects TRBV20-1 to TRBJ2-7; 7 bases are shared with TRBD2. CDR1 DFQATT and CDR2 SNEGSKA come from the germline V gene (reference sequence). V shed 5 bases and J 0 bases; nucleotides not matched to a gene: 10. The CDR3 extends over 15 amino acids. CDR3 protein: CSAPKPGLPSYEQYF. The CDR3, as DNA: TGCAGTGCTCCAAAACCGGGACTACCCTCCTACGAGCAGTACTTC.

This clonotype was found many times. The V gene is TRBV7-2, the J gene TRBJ2-7, with TRBD1 identical over 10 bases. Trimming took 3 bases from V and 2 from J; bases not matched to a gene: 4. The CDR3 length is 15 residues. Germline V gives CDR1 SGHTA, CDR2 FQGNSA. Here the CDR3 reads CASSFHGQGAYEQYF. The CDR3 bases are TGTGCCAGCAGCTTTCATGGACAGGGGGCCTACGAGCAGTACTTC.

This clonotype was found many times. This chain links TRBV7-9 with TRBJ2-3; D may be TRBD2 (6 bases). The CDR3 contains 17 residues. Germline V CDR1 and CDR2: SEHNR, FQNEAQ (reference sequence). The V gene lost 2 bases and the J gene lost 4 bases, with 19 bases spanning the gap. The CDR3 is CASSLSRGTSFADTQYF. CDR3 DNA: TGTGCCAGCAGCTTAAGCCGGGGGACTTCTTTCGCAGATACGCAGTATTTT. The full variable domain, in which reference TRBV7-9 and TRBJ2-3 provide the parts outside the CDR3, is DTGVSQNPRHKITKRGQNVTFRCDPISEHNRLYWYRQTLGQGPEFLTYFQNEAQLEKSRLLSDRFSAERPKGSFSTLEIQRTEQGDSAMYLCASSLSRGTSFADTQYFGPGTRLTVL.

This clonotype showed up just a few times. The rearrangement uses TRBV5-1 and TRBJ1-1, with a tentative D call TRBD1 (5 bases). Germline CDR1 SGHRS, CDR2 YFSETQ. The germline V and J ends were trimmed by 4 bases and 0 bases, with 10 bases remaining between them. The CDR3 is made up of 14 amino acids. In DNA, the CDR3 is TGCGCCAGCAGCGGAGGACACTTGAACACTGAAGCTTTCTTT. Translating it yields CASSGGHLNTEAFF.

This clonotype was seen at least ten times. The J gene is TRBJ2-1, the V gene TRBV3-1; TRBD2 matches at 11 bases. V lost 4 bases to trimming and J lost 6 bases; unmatched junction nucleotides: 8. The CDR3 consists of 16 residues. CDR1 LGHDT and CDR2 YNNKEL come from the germline V gene (reference sequence). CDR3 protein: CASSRIVAGGPNEQFF. DNA of the CDR3: TGTGCCAGCAGCCGTATAGTAGCGGGAGGGCCCAATGAGCAGTTCTTC.

This clonotype showed up just a few times. The rearrangement joins TRBV7-7 to TRBJ2-5, with 14 positions matching TRBD2. Germline V gives CDR1 SSHAT, CDR2 FNYEAQ (reference sequence). The J segment lost 2 bases and the V segment lost 10 bases, leaving 6 bases of the junction unmatched. This CDR3 has 15 residues. The CDR3 loop is CAITRTSGRQETQYF. The CDR3 DNA reads as TGTGCCATCACACGGACTAGCGGGAGGCAAGAGACCCAGTACTTC.

This clonotype was found many times. The genes are TRBV4-2 and TRBJ2-7; the D gene is possibly TRBD2 (5 bases). In germline, CDR1 is LGHNA, CDR2 YNFKEQ. The CDR3 loop spans 16 amino acids. Trimming took off 0 bases at V and 0 bases at J, with 12 bases between the two ends. DNA for the CDR3: TGTGCCAGCAGCCAAGACCTTAGAGGGTTCTCCTACGAGCAGTACTTC. Translated: CASSQDLRGFSYEQYF.

This clonotype was recorded at least ten times. This chain links TRBV7-9 with TRBJ2-3; 11 positions match TRBD1. The CDR3 is 16 residues long. V shed 5 bases, J shed 5 bases, and the junction held 9 bases outside the gene matches. Germline V lookup: CDR1 SEHNR, CDR2 FQNEAQ (reference sequence). In DNA form, the CDR3 reads TGTGCCAGCAGCACCCCGGACAGGGGGCAAATAGATACGCAGTATTTT. It yields the protein CASSTPDRGQIDTQYF.